A single sample is the source of the 11 T cell receptor beta chains below, sequenced in a study of a mutant IDH1 vaccine in newly diagnosed glioma. The time point: baseline, week 1 (first vaccination visit). Treatment noted: pre-vaccination baseline after standard-of-care therapy. Profiling relied on immunoSEQ multiplex PCR, and the TCRdb table lists in-frame clones only, not all of them. The table lists tens of thousands of clones, roughly 87% of them singletons. The input for sequencing was PBMCs, taken from a glioma patient treated with radiotherapy, temozolomide or both. These receptors were collected from a man in his forties with glioma. Some clones in this sample may be carry-over from other donors' samples.

This clone was observed a handful of times. J is TRBJ1-5 and V is TRBV6-1; D gene ambiguous. Germline-derived CDR1 and CDR2 are MNHNS and SASEGT. This CDR3 has 14 amino acids. V was cut by 5 bases and J by 0 bases, with 8 bases left in between. In DNA, the CDR3 is TGTGCCAGCAGTCCCTTACTTAGCAATCAGCCCCAGCATTTT. Translated, it gives CASSPLLSNQPQHF.

CDR3 in amino acids: CASSLGQGAFGYTF. The CDR3 DNA follows: TGCGCCAGCAGCTTGGGGCAGGGGGCGTTTGGCTACACCTTC. The chain uses TRBV5-1 and TRBJ1-2; 8 bases are a match to TRBD1. J gave up 7 bases and V 0 bases, and 5 bases lay outside the gene matches. The germline V gene encodes CDR1 SGHRS and CDR2 YFSETQ. The CDR3 is made up of 14 amino acids.

The rearrangement uses TRBV7-8 and TRBJ1-3, with TRBD1 as a possible D gene (5 bases). Per the germline V gene, CDR1 is SGHVS and CDR2 is FQNEAQ. Trimming stripped 2 bases from V and 2 bases from J, with 13 bases between. The CDR3 has 16 residues. CDR3 sequence (DNA): TGTGCCAGCAGCTTATTGGAGGGGAACGCTGGAAACACCATATATTTT. Translating gives CASSLLEGNAGNTIYF.

The gene calls are TRBV19 and TRBJ1-2; D is unresolved. This CDR3 has 15 residues. The V gene lost 1 base and the J gene lost 4 bases, with 13 bases spanning the gap. CDR1 and CDR2 from the germline V gene are LNHDA and SQIVND (reference sequence). In nucleotides, the CDR3 is TGTGCCAGTAGTATAGGTGGTCCTGCGCGCTATGGCTACACCTTC. Translation: CASSIGGPARYGYTF.

This chain links TRBV4-1 with TRBJ1-2, with D unresolved. V gave up 1 base and J gave up 2 bases, with 11 bases separating them. The CDR3 contains 15 residues. Looked up from germline, CDR1 is MGHRA and CDR2 is YSYEKL. CDR3 residues: CASSQVTGSNYGYTF. The CDR3 bases are TGCGCCAGCAGCCAAGTAACGGGATCAAACTATGGCTACACCTTC.

The chain uses TRBV2 and TRBJ1-5; D may be TRBD1 (5 bases). The CDR3 sequence is 14 residues long. V was pared by 5 bases and J by 3 bases, with 11 bases between. Germline V lookup: CDR1 SNHLY, CDR2 FYNNEI. As DNA, the CDR3 is TGTGCCAGCAGTTTCGACAGCACCAATCAGCCCCAGCATTTT. It translates to CASSFDSTNQPQHF.

The gene calls are TRBV6-1 and TRBJ1-1, with D possibly being TRBD1 (6 bases). CDR3 length: 14 amino acids. CDR1 and CDR2 from the germline V gene are MNHNS and SASEGT. V was trimmed by 6 bases and J by 3 bases, leaving 14 bases between them. The CDR3 DNA sequence: TGTGCCAGCAGAAAACAGGGAGGAGACACTGAAGCTTTCTTT. Translating gives CASRKQGGDTEAFF.

The chain uses TRBV10-3 and TRBJ2-7; TRBD1 matches at 7 bases. There are 11 residues in the CDR3. Germline lookup yields CDR1 ENHRY and CDR2 SYGVKD. Trimming removed 6 bases from V and 5 bases from J; junction bases left unmatched: 1. The CDR3 DNA follows: TGTGCCATCAGCACAGGGGACGAGCAGTACTTC. Protein: CAISTGDEQYF.

This clone appeared a single time. The chain recombines TRBV2 with TRBJ1-4; the match to TRBD1 covers 8 bases. In germline, CDR1 is SNHLY, CDR2 FYNNEI. The CDR3 runs to 15 residues. The ends lost 4 bases at V and 4 bases at J; junction bases unmatched: 5. CDR3 sequence (DNA): TGTGCCAGCAGTGGACAGGGGCCCTTTAATGAAAAACTGTTTTTT. As protein: CASSGQGPFNEKLFF.

This sequence joins TRBV10-1 and TRBJ1-1; D is ambiguous. The CDR3 runs to 9 residues. V was shortened by 7 bases and J by 4 bases, with 1 base between the two germline ends. CDR1 and CDR2 (germline): WNHNN, SYGVQD (reference sequence). The CDR3 region has the DNA TGCGCCAGCATCACTGAAGCTTTCTTT. Amino acid sequence: CASITEAFF.

The chain uses TRBV5-4 and TRBJ2-7; D might be TRBD2 (5 bases). V lost 4 bases, J lost 0 bases, and 14 bases lay in between. The CDR3 has 15 residues. The V gene's germline CDR1 is SGHNT and CDR2 YYREEE (reference sequence). CDR3 DNA: TGTGCCAGCAGCCTAGCTCATCGCCCCTCCTACGAGCAGTACTTC. Its protein product is CASSLAHRPSYEQYF. Drawing the rest from reference TRBV5-4 and TRBJ2-7, the complete variable domain is ETGVTQSPTHLIKTRGQQVTLRCSSQSGHNTVSWYQQALGQGPQFIFQYYREEENGRGNFPPRFSGLQFPNYSSELNVNALELDDSALYLCASSLAHRPSYEQYFGPGTRLTVT.